Below are 30 T cell receptor beta chains sequenced from a single sample in a study of CD8 T cells in ankylosing spondylitis. Findings of the study overall: Roughly eight highly homologous variants formed a TCR beta motif that appeared characteristic of ankylosing spondylitis blood.

TCRdb ran MiXCR on the 5' RACE reads and lists one entry per CDR3 protein. The table shows more than 400,000 distinct CDR3 sequences, with about 5.4% occurring only once. For these receptors, no antigen is known. The source material was blood, either unsorted or a sorted T cell fraction (not recorded which). The receptors here all came from a male donor with ankylosing spondylitis.

This clonotype appeared many times. This sequence joins TRBV5-1 and TRBJ1-2; TRBD1 agrees at 8 bases. CDR3 length: 16 amino acids. Per germline, CDR1 SGHRS and CDR2 YFSETQ. V shed 4 bases and J 0 bases; nucleotides not matched to a gene: 8. The DNA of the CDR3 is TGCGCCAGCAGCCCGTGGCAGGACAGGGCTAACTATGGCTACACCTTC. This translates into CASSPWQDRANYGYTF.

This clonotype has at least ten counts. The rearrangement links TRBV6-1 to TRBJ2-2; D tentatively fits TRBD1 or TRBD2 (5 bases each). Looked up from germline, CDR1 is MNHNS and CDR2 is SASEGT. CDR3 length: 17 residues. Trimming left V 7 bases short and J 4 bases short, with 22 bases between. The CDR3 sequence: CASIGTPGTRGTGELFF. The CDR3 bases are TGTGCCAGCATTGGAACACCCGGGACCCGCGGCACCGGGGAGCTGTTTTTT.

There are many counts of this clonotype. The chain combines TRBV18 with TRBJ1-2; D call uncertain. In germline, CDR1 is KGHSH, CDR2 LQKENI. The CDR3 contains 13 residues. The V end lost 1 base, the J end lost 4 bases, and 7 bases lay between the germline ends. The CDR3 nucleotides read TGTGCCAGCTCACCACGGACCTTCTATGGCTACACCTTC. Translation gives CASSPRTFYGYTF.

This clonotype was detected a few times. This chain joins TRBV15 and TRBJ2-7; D gene uncertain. V was cut by 5 bases and J by 0 bases, with 11 bases left in between. The CDR3 is 14 amino acids. The V gene's germline CDR1 is LNHNV and CDR2 YYDKDF (reference sequence). This CDR3 reads CATSPFGDSYEQYF. CDR3 coding DNA: TGTGCCACCAGCCCTTTTGGGGACTCCTACGAGCAGTACTTC.

V usage is TRBV7-6 and J usage is TRBJ2-7, with 8 bases aligning to TRBD2. The CDR3 has 17 amino acids. J lost 3 bases, V lost 0 bases, and 10 bases had no gene match. Per germline, CDR1 SGHVS and CDR2 FNYEAQ. As DNA, the CDR3 is TGTGCCAGCAGCTTAGCAGGGGCGGGAGGATCCTTCTACGAGCAGTACTTC. Protein: CASSLAGAGGSFYEQYF.

This clonotype was recorded many times. V gene TRBV5-1 combines with J gene TRBJ1-6; tentatively, D is TRBD1 (6 bases). The germline CDR1 and CDR2 sequences are SGHRS and YFSETQ. The CDR3 consists of 13 residues. Trimming removed 5 bases at V and 18 bases at J, with 21 bases between. The CDR3 spells CASRSDSFGPYHF. The DNA of the CDR3 is TGCGCCAGCAGGTCGGACAGTTTTGGACCCTACCACTTT.

This clonotype was counted many times. This rearrangement joins TRBV7-9 to TRBJ2-5, with 8 bases fitting TRBD1. The CDR3 consists of 16 residues. J gave up 5 bases and V 5 bases, and 13 bases lay outside the gene matches. The germline CDR1 and CDR2 sequences are SEHNR and FQNEAQ (reference sequence). CDR3 residues: CASSIDGTGRSETQYF. The CDR3 DNA reads as TGTGCCAGCAGCATAGACGGGACAGGACGGAGCGAGACCCAGTACTTC.

The chain couples TRBV14 to TRBJ2-6; D gene uncertain. Trimming left V 1 base short and J 0 bases short, with 10 bases between. Germline assignment: CDR1 SGHDN and CDR2 FVKESK. The CDR3 sequence is 17 residues long. The CDR3 spells CASSQGGRGSGANVLTF. CDR3 DNA sequence: TGTGCCAGCAGCCAAGGGGGTAGAGGCTCTGGGGCCAACGTCCTGACTTTC.

This clonotype was seen at least ten times. The CDR3 protein is CASSQEGRVTGELFF. The CDR3 DNA reads TGCGCCAGCAGCCAAGAGGGTCGGGTCACCGGGGAGCTGTTTTTT. J is TRBJ2-2 and V is TRBV4-3; D is unclear. There are 15 residues in the CDR3. The germline V and J ends were trimmed by 0 bases and 4 bases, with 9 bases remaining between them. CDR1 LGHNA and CDR2 YSLEER come from the germline V gene.

There are many counts of this clonotype. The CDR3 region has the DNA TGTGCCAGCAGCTTGGGGGGACTAGCGGAGGCCTACGAGCAGTACTTC. It is translated as CASSLGGLAEAYEQYF. The chain joins TRBV5-5 to TRBJ2-7; TRBD2 aligns across 11 bases. CDR1 is SGHKS, CDR2 YYEKEE, per germline (reference sequence). This CDR3 has 16 residues. V was clipped by 0 bases and J by 2 bases; unmatched bases: 4.

This clonotype came up many times. V is TRBV7-9 and J is TRBJ2-1, with 9 bases lining up with TRBD1. The V segment lost 0 bases and the J segment 9 bases; nucleotides outside the gene matches: 3. Germline values: CDR1 SEHNR, CDR2 FQNEAQ (reference sequence). This CDR3 is 14 amino acids long. The CDR3 spells CASSLAGTGIEQFF. The CDR3 region has the DNA TGTGCCAGCAGCTTAGCGGGGACAGGGATTGAGCAGTTCTTC.

This clonotype was observed many times. The junction and the germline gene differ at one end; a read error may be behind it. The chain joins TRBV7-7 to TRBJ2-7, with TRBD1 matching over 7 bases. Per the germline V gene, CDR1 is SSHAT and CDR2 is FNYEAQ (reference sequence). The CDR3 has 14 amino acids. The CDR3 sequence is CASSLDRASGEQYF. CDR3 in DNA: TGTGCTAGCAGCTTAGACAGGGCTTCCGGCGAGCAGTACTTC.

This clonotype was detected ten times or more. V gene TRBV7-9 combines with J gene TRBJ2-1, with 10 bases identical to TRBD2. The germline V gene has CDR1 SEHNR and CDR2 FQNEAQ (reference sequence). V was pared by 5 bases and J by 8 bases, with 12 bases of the junction left unmatched. The CDR3 totals 16 residues. The CDR3 loop reads CASSPTPASGSYEQFF. In DNA, the CDR3 is TGTGCCAGCAGCCCCACCCCCGCTAGCGGGAGTTATGAGCAGTTCTTC.

Ten or more counts support this clonotype. This chain links TRBV4-3 with TRBJ2-3; no definite D call. Trimming left V 5 bases short and J 6 bases short, with 15 bases between. CDR1 is LGHNA and CDR2 is YSLEER in the germline V gene. This CDR3 is built from 14 residues. CDR3 residues: CASSTELGTDTQYF. In DNA form, the CDR3 reads TGCGCCAGCAGCACTGAGCTAGGTACGGATACGCAGTATTTT.

At least ten counts were recorded for this clonotype. This chain uses TRBV7-2 with TRBJ2-7; TRBD2 matches 7 bases. The CDR3 consists of 15 residues. Trimming removed 1 base from V and 0 bases from J; junction bases left unmatched: 3. Germline V gene data show CDR1 as SGHTA and CDR2 as FQGNSA. In nucleotides, the CDR3 is TGTGCCAGCAGCTTAGACGGCGGGAGCTCCTACGAGCAGTACTTC. It specifies CASSLDGGSSYEQYF. Filled out from reference TRBV7-2 and TRBJ2-7, the complete variable domain reads GAGVSQSPSNKVTEKGKDVELRCDPISGHTALYWYRQSLGQGLEFLIYFQGNSAPDKSGLPSDRFSAERTGGSVSTLTIQRTQQEDSAVYLCASSLDGGSSYEQYFGPGTRLTVT.

This chain uses TRBV6-2 or TRBV6-3 with TRBJ2-2; the match to TRBD2 covers 7 bases. The CDR3 sequence is 16 residues long. Trimming removed 6 bases from V and 4 bases from J; junction bases left unmatched: 11. CDR1 is MNHEY, CDR2 SVGEGT, per germline. The CDR3 nucleotides read TGTGCCAGCAGGCGACTAGCATCGCGCGGCACCGGGGAGCTGTTTTTT. Its translation: CASRRLASRGTGELFF.

This clonotype was counted at least ten times. CDR3 region: CASSQKGRTTNEKLFF. The CDR3 nucleotides read TGCGCCAGCAGCCAAAAGGGACGGACAACTAATGAAAAACTGTTTTTT. The chain recombines TRBV4-1 with TRBJ1-4, with D maybe TRBD1 (5 bases). The V end was cut by 2 bases, the J end by 0 bases, with 10 bases between. CDR1 and CDR2 from the germline V gene are MGHRA and YSYEKL. This CDR3 contains 16 residues.

This clonotype was recorded many times. V is TRBV6-5 and J is TRBJ1-5; TRBD1 aligns across 7 bases. CDR1 and CDR2 from the germline V gene are MNHEY and SVGAGI. Trimming cost V 4 bases and J 4 bases; bases outside gene matches: 10. CDR3 length equals 16 residues. Here the CDR3 reads CASSSKQGTGNQPQHF. CDR3 bases: TGTGCCAGCAGTTCTAAACAGGGGACGGGGAATCAGCCCCAGCATTTT.

In its sample, this clonotype was seen many times. V usage is TRBV5-5 and J usage is TRBJ1-2; D unresolved. Germline V lookup: CDR1 SGHKS, CDR2 YYEKEE (reference sequence). The CDR3 loop spans 15 amino acids. Trimming left V 0 bases short and J 13 bases short, with 22 bases between. The CDR3: CASSLENGPMGAVTF. In DNA, the CDR3 is TGTGCCAGCAGCTTGGAAAACGGACCGATGGGTGCTGTCACCTTC.

This clonotype was seen ten or more times. V is TRBV12-3 or TRBV12-4 and J is TRBJ2-1; 8 bases match TRBD2. The CDR3 loop spans 16 amino acids. The trim removed 6 bases at V and 5 bases at J, leaving 12 bases unmatched. The CDR3 DNA reads as TGTGCCAGCAGCCAGCCGGGGGGGCCTCCAAACAATGAGCAGTTCTTC. Encoded protein: CASSQPGGPPNNEQFF.

In this sample, this clonotype turned up a few times. V usage is TRBV4-3 and J usage is TRBJ2-5; 10 bases map to TRBD1. Trimming cost V 4 bases and J 5 bases; bases outside gene matches: 7. The CDR3 loop spans 15 amino acids. The germline CDR1 and CDR2 sequences are LGHNA and YSLEER. CDR3 in amino acids: CASSPRDRGWETQYF. The CDR3 DNA reads as TGCGCCAGCAGCCCGAGGGACAGGGGTTGGGAGACCCAGTACTTC.

This clonotype was recorded at least ten times. The chain employs TRBV25-1 and TRBJ1-2, with D perhaps TRBD1 (5 bases). V lost 6 bases, J lost 4 bases, and 15 bases lay in between. The CDR3 runs 14 residues. CDR1 is MGHDK and CDR2 is SYGVNS in the germline V gene. Here the CDR3 reads CASRRGSFPYGYTF. The CDR3 DNA follows: TGTGCCAGCAGACGGGGGTCTTTCCCCTATGGCTACACCTTC.

This clonotype was recorded at least ten times. The chain links TRBV5-1 to TRBJ2-3; the D gene is possibly TRBD1 (6 bases). Trimming removed 0 bases at V and 0 bases at J, with 20 bases between. The length of the CDR3 is 19 residues. Germline CDR1 SGHRS, CDR2 YFSETQ. The CDR3 DNA follows: TGCGCCAGCAGCTTGGCGACAGGAGTACTTACCTCTAGCACAGATACGCAGTATTTT. As protein: CASSLATGVLTSSTDTQYF.

This clonotype appeared many times. This chain uses TRBV12-3 or TRBV12-4 with TRBJ2-7; 7 bases are a match to TRBD2. Germline trimming cut 0 bases from V and 3 bases from J; bases unmatched to any gene: 11. The CDR3 extends over 17 amino acids. CDR3 region: CASSLATGGAGLYEQYF. Written as DNA, the CDR3 is TGTGCCAGCAGTTTAGCGACCGGAGGAGCGGGGCTCTACGAGCAGTACTTC.

As regards this clonotype: Being one base from a much bigger clone, this may be a read error. The chain uses TRBV7-2 and TRBJ2-3; 12 bases align to TRBD2. From germline, CDR1 is SGHTA and CDR2 FQGNSA. The CDR3 consists of 16 residues. CDR3 DNA sequence: TGTGCCAGCAGCCCACGGACTAGCGGGGCCACAGATACGAAGTATTTT. Translated: CASSPRTSGATDTKYF. The entire variable domain, with the rest obtained from reference TRBV7-2 and TRBJ2-3, is as follows: GAGVSQSPSNKVTEKGKDVELRCDPISGHTALYWYRQSLGQGLEFLIYFQGNSAPDKSGLPSDRFSAERTGGSVSTLTIQRTQQEDSAVYLCASSPRTSGATDTKYFGPGTRLTVL.

This clonotype has a count of ten or more. The V and J genes are TRBV4-3 and TRBJ2-4, with D perhaps matching TRBD2 (5 bases). The length of the CDR3 is 19 residues. CDR1 and CDR2 from the germline V gene are LGHNA and YSLEER. Trimming cost V 0 bases and J 0 bases, with 18 bases left between them. The CDR3 reads CASSQDEFRSGIAKNIQYF. In nucleotides, the CDR3 is TGCGCCAGCAGCCAAGATGAATTTCGGAGCGGAATAGCCAAAAACATTCAGTACTTC.

This clonotype was seen at least ten times. The genes are TRBV11-2 and TRBJ2-5; TRBD2 agrees at 10 bases. The germline V gene encodes CDR1 SGHAT and CDR2 FQNNGV. This CDR3 spans 16 amino acids. Trimming removed 4 bases from V and 4 bases from J; junction bases left unmatched: 9. CDR3 loop: CASSSLAGDDRETQYF. The CDR3 DNA follows: TGTGCCAGCAGCTCTCTAGCGGGAGACGATCGAGAGACCCAGTACTTC. The whole variable domain, remainder taken from reference TRBV11-2 and TRBJ2-5, is EAGVAQSPRYKIIEKRQSVAFWCNPISGHATLYWYQQILGQGPKLLIQFQNNGVVDDSQLPKDRFSAERLKGVDSTLKIQPAKLEDSAVYLCASSSLAGDDRETQYFGPGTRLLVL.

This clonotype has ten or more counts. This chain uses TRBV24-1 with TRBJ2-1; D unresolved. In germline, CDR1 is KGHDR, CDR2 SFDVKD. The CDR3 has 13 residues. Trimming removed 0 bases from V and 11 bases from J, with 10 bases in between. The CDR3: CATSDLQMRQQFF. The CDR3 DNA reads as TGTGCCACCAGTGATTTGCAAATGCGTCAGCAGTTCTTC.

This clonotype was seen more than once but under ten times. The chain links TRBV28 to TRBJ2-1, with 9 bases aligning to TRBD2. The CDR3 spans 16 residues. V was pared by 7 bases and J by 9 bases, with 16 bases of the junction left unmatched. CDR1 and CDR2 (germline): MDHEN, SYDVKM. DNA of the CDR3: TGTGCCAGCAAGCTAGGAGCGAGCGGGAGGTGGCGTGAGCAGTTCTTC. Residues: CASKLGASGRWREQFF.

This clonotype occurred many times. This chain connects TRBV15 to TRBJ1-1; a weak D match, TRBD1 (5 bases). Germline V gene sequence: CDR1 LNHNV, CDR2 YYDKDF (reference sequence). V lost 3 bases and J 0 bases, leaving 5 bases between the germline ends. The CDR3 extends over 13 amino acids. The CDR3 DNA is TGTGCCACCAGCAGCAGGGTGAACACTGAAGCTTTCTTT. It specifies CATSSRVNTEAFF.